The rows below give T cell receptor beta chains drawn from one sample of a study of T cells in Graves' hyperthyroidism and ophthalmopathy. TCRdb passed the multiplex PCR reads through MiXCR, listing each CDR3 protein once. Of 600,000 or so distinct CDR3 sequences in the sample, about 45% are singletons; the top ten hold approximately 8.2%. Sequencing input: peripheral blood or thyroid tissue (not recorded which). Receptors originate from a woman aged 18 to 35 with Graves' hyperthyroidism. The conserved cysteine and the conserved F or W are not part of the CDR3 here. Fields, in order: clone size, V gene, CDR3 protein. A clone size is listed for some rows: how often the clone was seen (once, few, many), or a class if it is expanded.

>many|TRBV25-1
ASSEFDSNQPQH
>-|TRBV2
ASSADRTGGRYSNQPQH
>many|TRBV29-1
SAREDYGYT
>once|TRBV20-1
SARGSGRAHEQY
>many|TRBV7-9
ATEQTGVYEQY
>-|TRBV24-1
ATSDSQGTSHQETQY
>-|TRBV7-6
ASSQGLLAGVLEQY
>many|TRBV7-9
ASSFSGTEAF
>few|TRBV7-6
ASSPISSGHSYEQY
>-|TRBV20-1
SARDWARHEQY
>-|TRBV29-1
SVGGDRGQNTEAF
>many|TRBV12-3/TRBV12-4
ASSYRSDRYT
>once|TRBV24-1
ATSVGGVNQPQH
>-|TRBV20-1
SALRLSEAF
>-|TRBV12-3/TRBV12-4
ASSFSRTGELF
>-|TRBV19
ASSIGNEETQY
>many|TRBV2
ASRSDLPRGYT
>-|TRBV29-1
SVTGLAGISYEQY
>many|TRBV2
ASTPGHGFEQY
>-|TRBV15
ATSRDPEQVNEQY
>few|TRBV24-1
ATSDPGKAGSNEKLF
>-|TRBV19
ASFSGRGPYEQY
>-|TRBV25-1
ASSRFSGVYEQY
>-|TRBV29-1
SLETTGRFTEAF
>once|TRBV11-2
ASSQGGGPGQETQY
>few|TRBV20-1
SARDGGTSGYEQY
>-|TRBV7-6
ASSLKPGQGELF
>-|TRBV12-3/TRBV12-4
ASSRENLWNQPQH
>few|TRBV15
ASSSGTNTEAF
>-|TRBV7-9
ASSLSGRTLSYT
>many|TRBV10-3
AISESNQPQH
>few|TRBV2
ARTLEGKNYGYT
>-|TRBV29-1
SVEGQGDPLH
>few|TRBV4-1
ASSQDLSGGWSTEAF
>-|TRBV12-3/TRBV12-4
ASSAMGQGPLWANVLT
>few|TRBV10-3
ASIWPAGYT
>-|TRBV12-3/TRBV12-4
ASSLQQGGDEQY
>many|TRBV2
ASSEWAGPYGYT
>-|TRBV9
ASSSDITHYEQY
>-|TRBV10-3
AISESSGDTEAF
>-|TRBV7-2
ASSSGAGVDSPLH
>-|TRBV15
ATSPGQGSNQPQH
>-|TRBV24-1
ATSDSQGTSGRTQY
>-|TRBV29-1
SILTGDGANGEQY
>few|TRBV2
ASRERVLADRTGELF
>-|TRBV7-8
ASSQEQGKDYGYT
>few|TRBV7-9
ASSSYETISRQFSGNTIY